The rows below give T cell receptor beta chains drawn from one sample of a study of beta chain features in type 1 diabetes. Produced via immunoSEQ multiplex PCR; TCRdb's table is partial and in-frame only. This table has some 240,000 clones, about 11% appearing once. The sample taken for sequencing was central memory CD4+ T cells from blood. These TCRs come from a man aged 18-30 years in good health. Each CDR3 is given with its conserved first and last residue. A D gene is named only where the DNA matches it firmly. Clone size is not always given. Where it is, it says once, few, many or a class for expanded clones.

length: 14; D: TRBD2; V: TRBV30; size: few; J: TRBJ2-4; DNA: TGTGCCTGGAGTGGGGAGGGCACTAAAAACATTCAGTACTTC; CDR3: CAWSGEGTKNIQYF
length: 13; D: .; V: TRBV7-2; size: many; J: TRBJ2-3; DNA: TGTGCCAGCGGGGAGCGGGCCACAGATACGCAGTATTTT; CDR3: CASGERATDTQYF
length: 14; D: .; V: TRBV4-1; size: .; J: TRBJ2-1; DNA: TGCGCCAGCAGCCAGGGGGACCTCTACAATGAGCAGTTCTTC; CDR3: CASSQGDLYNEQFF
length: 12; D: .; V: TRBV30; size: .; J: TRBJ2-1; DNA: TGTGCCTGGAGTGTTGAAAGGGGTGAGCAGTTCTTC; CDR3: CAWSVERGEQFF
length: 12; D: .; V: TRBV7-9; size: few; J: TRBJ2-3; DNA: TGTGCCAGCAGCTTAGATGGAGATACGCAGTATTTT; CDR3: CASSLDGDTQYF
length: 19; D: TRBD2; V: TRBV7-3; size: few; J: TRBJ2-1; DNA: TGTGCCAGCAGCTCCCCTTTAGCGGGAGGATCTCCCCTTGACAATGAGCAGTTCTTC; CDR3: CASSSPLAGGSPLDNEQFF
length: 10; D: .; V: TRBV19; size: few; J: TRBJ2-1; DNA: TGTGCCACGGGGATCAATGAGCAGTTCTTC; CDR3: CATGINEQFF
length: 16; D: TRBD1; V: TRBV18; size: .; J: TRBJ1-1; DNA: TGTGCCAGCTCATCTGGCCAGGGGGCCATGAACACTGAAGCTTTCTTT; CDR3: CASSSGQGAMNTEAFF
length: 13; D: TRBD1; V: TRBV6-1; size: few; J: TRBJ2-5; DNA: TGTGCCAGCACTCAGACAGGGGGAGAGACCCAGTACTTC; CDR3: CASTQTGGETQYF
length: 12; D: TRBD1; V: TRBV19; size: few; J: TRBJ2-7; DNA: TGTGCCAGTAGTATTGGGACAGAAAGGCAGTACTTC; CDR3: CASSIGTERQYF
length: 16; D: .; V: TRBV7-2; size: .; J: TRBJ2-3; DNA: TGTGCCAGCAGCTCCTTACTCAACAGGGTCTCAGATACGCAGTATTTT; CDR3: CASSSLLNRVSDTQYF
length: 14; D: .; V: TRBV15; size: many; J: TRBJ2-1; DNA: TGTGCCACCTCGGCAGGCAGCTCCTACAATGAGCAGTTCTTC; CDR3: CATSAGSSYNEQFF
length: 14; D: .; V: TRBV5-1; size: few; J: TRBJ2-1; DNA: TGCGCCAGCAGCCGAGACATACAGTTCAATGAGCAGTTCTTC; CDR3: CASSRDIQFNEQFF
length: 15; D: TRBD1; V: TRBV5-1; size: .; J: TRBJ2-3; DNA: TGCGCCAGCCTGCAGGGGGCATGGGACACAGATACGCAGTATTTT; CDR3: CASLQGAWDTDTQYF
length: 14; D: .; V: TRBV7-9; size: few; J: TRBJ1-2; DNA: TGTGCCAGCAGTCCTGGGACGTTGTACTATGGCTACACCTTC; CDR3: CASSPGTLYYGYTF
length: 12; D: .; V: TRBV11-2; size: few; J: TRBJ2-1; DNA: TGTGCCAGCAGCTTAGATCGTTATGAGCAGTTCTTC; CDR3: CASSLDRYEQFF
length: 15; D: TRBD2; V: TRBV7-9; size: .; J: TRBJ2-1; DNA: TGTGCCAGCAGCTTGGGTAGCGGGAGGGCCAATGAGCAGTTCTTC; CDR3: CASSLGSGRANEQFF
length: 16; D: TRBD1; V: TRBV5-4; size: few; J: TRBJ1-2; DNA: TGTGCCAGCAGCCAGGCACCGGGACAGGGAAGCTATGGCTACACCTTC; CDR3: CASSQAPGQGSYGYTF
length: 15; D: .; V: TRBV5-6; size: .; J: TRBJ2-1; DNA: TGTGCCAGCAGCCCCTTCCTTACTAGAATTGGTGAGCAGTTCTTC; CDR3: CASSPFLTRIGEQFF
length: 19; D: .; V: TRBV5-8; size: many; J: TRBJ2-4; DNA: TGTGCCAGCAGCTTGGTCCAGGGACCCTCGGGTCTAGCCAAAAACATTCAGTACTTC; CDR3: CASSLVQGPSGLAKNIQYF
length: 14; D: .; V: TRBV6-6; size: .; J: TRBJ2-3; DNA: TGTGCCAGCAGAGCCGGGGACTCCTCCGATACGCAGTATTTT; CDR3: CASRAGDSSDTQYF
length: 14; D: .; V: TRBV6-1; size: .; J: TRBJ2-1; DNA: TGTGCCAGCAGAACGAGGACTACCTACAATGAGCAGTTCTTC; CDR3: CASRTRTTYNEQFF
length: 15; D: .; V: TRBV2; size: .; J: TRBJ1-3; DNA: TGTGCCAGCAGTTTAACAGGGTTGTCTGGAAACACCATATATTTT; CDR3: CASSLTGLSGNTIYF
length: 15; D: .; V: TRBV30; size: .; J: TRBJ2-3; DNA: TGTGCCTGGAGTGTAGGGGGGTTTGGCACAGATACGCAGTATTTT; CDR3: CAWSVGGFGTDTQYF
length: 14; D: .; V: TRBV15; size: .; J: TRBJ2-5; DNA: TGTGCCACCAGCAGGCGGGACAGTAAAGAGACCCAGTACTTC; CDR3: CATSRRDSKETQYF
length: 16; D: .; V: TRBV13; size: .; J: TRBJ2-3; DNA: TGTGCCAGCAGCACGGTAACTCCCGCCGGGACAGATACGCAGTATTTT; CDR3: CASSTVTPAGTDTQYF
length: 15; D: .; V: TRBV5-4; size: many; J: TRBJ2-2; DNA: TGTGCCAGCCGGAGGGATCCTTCGGGGACCGGGGAGCTGTTTTTT; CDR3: CASRRDPSGTGELFF
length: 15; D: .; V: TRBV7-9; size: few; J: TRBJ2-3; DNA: TGTGCCAGCAGCCGCCAACCGACCGAGACAGATACGCAGTATTTT; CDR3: CASSRQPTETDTQYF
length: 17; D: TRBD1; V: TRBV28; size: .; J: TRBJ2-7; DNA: TGTGCCAGCAGTTTCGGGCGCCCCTGGACAGGACCCTACGAGCAGTACTTC; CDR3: CASSFGRPWTGPYEQYF
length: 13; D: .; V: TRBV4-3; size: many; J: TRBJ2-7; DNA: TGCGCCAGCAGCCAAGGCTTTTCCTACGAGCAGTACTTC; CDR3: CASSQGFSYEQYF
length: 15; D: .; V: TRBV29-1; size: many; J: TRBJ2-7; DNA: TGCAGCGTGCCCACCGGGAGCGGAAGCTCCTACGAGCAGTACTTC; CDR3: CSVPTGSGSSYEQYF
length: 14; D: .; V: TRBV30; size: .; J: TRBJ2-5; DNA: TGTGCCTGGAGTGTGGGGGCGGTGGAAGAGACCCAGTACTTC; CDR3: CAWSVGAVEETQYF
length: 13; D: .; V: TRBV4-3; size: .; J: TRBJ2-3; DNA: TGCGCCAGCAGCCAAGACCACACAGATACGCAGTATTTT; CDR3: CASSQDHTDTQYF
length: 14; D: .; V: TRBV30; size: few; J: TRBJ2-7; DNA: TGTGCCTGGAGTGGATTCCGAAGGTCCTACGAGCAGTACTTC; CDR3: CAWSGFRRSYEQYF
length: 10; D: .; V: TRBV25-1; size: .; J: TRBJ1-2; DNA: TGTGCCAGCAGGGGATATGGCTACACCTTC; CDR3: CASRGYGYTF
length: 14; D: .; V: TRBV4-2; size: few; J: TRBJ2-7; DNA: TGTGCCAGCAGCCTTAGGGGGGGTCCCTACGAGCAGTACTTC; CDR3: CASSLRGGPYEQYF
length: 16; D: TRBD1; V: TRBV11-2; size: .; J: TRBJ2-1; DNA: TGTGCCAGCAGCTCGACCGGGACAGGGGATGTGGGAGAGCAGTTCTTC; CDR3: CASSSTGTGDVGEQFF
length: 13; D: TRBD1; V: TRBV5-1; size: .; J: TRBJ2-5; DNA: TGCGCCAGCAGCGGACAGGGACAAGAGACCCAGTACTTC; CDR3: CASSGQGQETQYF
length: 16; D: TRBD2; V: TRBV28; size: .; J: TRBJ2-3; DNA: TGTGCCAGCAGTTCCCCGGGACTAGCGGGAGGGAATACGCAGTATTTT; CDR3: CASSSPGLAGGNTQYF
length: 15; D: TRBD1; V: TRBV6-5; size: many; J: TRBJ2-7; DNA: TGTGCCAGCAGTTACGGGTCGACAGGGTCCTACGAGCAGTACTTC; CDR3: CASSYGSTGSYEQYF
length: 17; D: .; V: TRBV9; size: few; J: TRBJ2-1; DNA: TGTGCCAGCAGCGTAGGTCCGGGGGCTATCACCTACAATGAGCAGTTCTTC; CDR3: CASSVGPGAITYNEQFF
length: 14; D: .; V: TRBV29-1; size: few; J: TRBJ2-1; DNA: TGCAGCGCCGACCGGGGACGGAGAGGGGGTGAGCAGTTCTTC; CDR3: CSADRGRRGGEQFF
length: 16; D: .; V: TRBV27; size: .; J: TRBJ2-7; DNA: TGTGCCAGCAGTCCGCTGTCCGGGACTTACAATTACGAGCAGTACTTC; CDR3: CASSPLSGTYNYEQYF
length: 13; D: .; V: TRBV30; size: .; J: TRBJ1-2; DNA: TGTGCCTGGAGTGAAGATTATAACTATGGCTACACCTTC; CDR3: CAWSEDYNYGYTF